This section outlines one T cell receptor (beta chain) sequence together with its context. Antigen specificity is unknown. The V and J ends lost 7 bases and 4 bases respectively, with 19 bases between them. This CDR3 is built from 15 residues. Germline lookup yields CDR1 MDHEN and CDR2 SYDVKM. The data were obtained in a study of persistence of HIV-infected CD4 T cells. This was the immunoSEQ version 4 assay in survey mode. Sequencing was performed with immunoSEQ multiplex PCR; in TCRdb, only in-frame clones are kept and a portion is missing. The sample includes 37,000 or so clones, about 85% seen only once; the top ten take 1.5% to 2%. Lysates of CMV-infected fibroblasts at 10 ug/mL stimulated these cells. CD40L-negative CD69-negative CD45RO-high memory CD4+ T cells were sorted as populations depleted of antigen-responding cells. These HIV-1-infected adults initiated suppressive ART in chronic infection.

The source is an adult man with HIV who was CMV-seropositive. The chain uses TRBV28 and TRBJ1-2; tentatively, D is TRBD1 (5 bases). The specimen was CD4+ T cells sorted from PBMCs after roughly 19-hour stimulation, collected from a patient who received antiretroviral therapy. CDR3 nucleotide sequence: TGTGCCAGCACTTCCACCGGGGCTTCTCGCTATGGCTACACCTTC. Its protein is CASTSTGASRYGYTF.